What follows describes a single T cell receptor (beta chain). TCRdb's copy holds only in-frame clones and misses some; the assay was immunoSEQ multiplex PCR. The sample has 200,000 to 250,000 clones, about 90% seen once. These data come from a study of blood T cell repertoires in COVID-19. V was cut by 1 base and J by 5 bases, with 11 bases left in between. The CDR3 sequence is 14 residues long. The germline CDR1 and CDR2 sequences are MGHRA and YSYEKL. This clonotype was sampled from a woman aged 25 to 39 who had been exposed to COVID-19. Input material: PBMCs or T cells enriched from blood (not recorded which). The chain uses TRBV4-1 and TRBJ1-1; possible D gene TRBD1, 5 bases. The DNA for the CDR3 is TGCGCCAGCAGCCAAGGCGGGGGGGGAACTGAAGCTTTCTTT. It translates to CASSQGGGGTEAFF.